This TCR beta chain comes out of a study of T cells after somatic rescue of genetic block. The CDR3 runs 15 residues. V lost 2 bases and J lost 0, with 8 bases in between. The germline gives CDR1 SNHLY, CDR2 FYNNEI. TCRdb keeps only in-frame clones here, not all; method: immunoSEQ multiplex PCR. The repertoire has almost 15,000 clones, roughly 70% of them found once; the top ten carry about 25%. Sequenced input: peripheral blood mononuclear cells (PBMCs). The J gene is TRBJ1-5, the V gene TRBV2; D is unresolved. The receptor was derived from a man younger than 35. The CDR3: CASSESRLSNQPQHF. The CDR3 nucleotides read TGTGCCAGCAGTGAAAGCAGACTTAGCAATCAGCCCCAGCATTTT.